Below, one T cell receptor beta chain is given with its context. Its antigen is unknown. Nothing much larger sits one base from this clone, and base qualities are not available. This sample stems from a study of graft-versus-host responses after intestinal transplantation (TCRdb year 2021). About the full investigation: Multivisceral, liver-intestinal, or isolated intestinal transplants were received by the recipients. Every recipient was given anti-thymocyte globulin induction, followed by 2 to 3 years of maintenance tacrolimus and steroids. Graft-versus-host and host-versus-graft alloreactive T cell clones were tracked in the graft, circulation and bone marrow after intestinal transplantation using bulk TCR-beta CDR3 sequencing. Alloreactive clones were identified by sequencing pre-transplant mixed lymphocyte reaction products and comparing these products with unstimulated pre-transplant donor and recipient T cells. Of the 20 to 25 intestinal transplant recipients enrolled in the cohort, one of whom was a retransplant, 3 patients without pretransplant specimens were excluded. A peak of at least 4% donor T cells among recipient peripheral blood mononuclear cells was the definition used for donor T cell macrochimerism. Rather than being sequenced by the commercial service, samples from a few later patients were sequenced in-house on an Illumina MiSeq and processed with MiXCR.

To prepare the library, the immunoSEQ multiplex PCR assay was applied. High-throughput TCR-beta CDR3 sequencing of genomic DNA from most patients was performed by Adaptive Biotechnologies. On the authors' methods: Adaptive's ImmunoSEQ software was the source of the TCR sequencing data for about 18 patients, while a few other patients were processed with MiXCR and VDJtools. CDR3 nucleotide sequences shared between donor and recipient were removed because their origin could not be assigned. To be classed as alloreactive, a clone needed at least 2-fold expansion over unstimulated cells and a minimum CFSE-low frequency of 0.002% (template counts) or 0.001% (read counts). Clones detected in sequenced pre-transplant spleen, lymph node, or MLR CFSE-low populations of the donor or recipient were defined as mappable. The cumulative frequency of alloreactive clones was calculated as a percentage of all sequences, weighted by copy number. TCRdb provides this immuneACCESS table in a form limited to in-frame rearrangements. Some clones are lacking; in checked studies, under half of them reflect an unresolved V gene, and why the rest are absent is not known. Clone size and V and J calls were adopted from that table, with D and trimming inferred from the DNA. For this sample the table gives around 13,000 clones, of which just under 75% were detected only once. Of the sample, roughly 7.6% falls within the top ten clones.

The CDR3, cysteine through phenylalanine, is 14 amino acids long. This entry keeps only the CDR3 DNA: 42 bases, framed from base 1. Reading the germline V gene (reference sequence) gives CDR1 GTSNPN and CDR2 SVGIG. The junction shows trimming of 7 bases on V and 4 bases on J, plus 17 bases between the germline ends. Points the paper makes about the study in general: Early after transplant, declines in HvG clones were associated with peak levels of circulating GvH clones. GvH clones were detected in recipient bone marrow, and some appeared earlier in ileal mucosa or blood, consistent with an intestinal mucosal origin. High GvH to HvG T cell clonal ratios were observed in the allografts of patients with donor T cell macrochimerism. The conclusions were limited by the relatively low number and heterogeneity of the intestinal transplant patients.

To isolate intraepithelial and lamina propria lymphocytes from graft specimens, dithiothreitol, EDTA incubations and collagenase D digestion were used. Serial intestinal graft biopsy specimens collected up to 600 days after transplant underwent bulk TCR-beta sequencing. This TCR was recovered from a human patient who received an intestinal transplant, so some T cells may come from the graft donor. The material sequenced was ileum tissue, taken 16 days after intestinal transplant. This chain joins TRBV30 to TRBJ1-3; the D gene is perhaps TRBD1, on 6 matching bases. The CDR3 region has the sequence CAYSPGAPGNTIYF. In nucleotide form, the sequence is TGTGCCTACTCGCCAGGGGCCCCCGGAAACACCATATATTTT. Reference TRBV30 and TRBJ1-3 proteins supply the regions before and after the CDR3; the full variable domain is: SQTIHQWPATLVQPVGSPLSLECTVEGTSNPNLYWYRQAAGRGLQLLFYSVGIGQISSEVPQNLSASRPQDRQFILSSKKLLLSDSGFYLCAYSPGAPGNTIYFGEGSWLTVV.